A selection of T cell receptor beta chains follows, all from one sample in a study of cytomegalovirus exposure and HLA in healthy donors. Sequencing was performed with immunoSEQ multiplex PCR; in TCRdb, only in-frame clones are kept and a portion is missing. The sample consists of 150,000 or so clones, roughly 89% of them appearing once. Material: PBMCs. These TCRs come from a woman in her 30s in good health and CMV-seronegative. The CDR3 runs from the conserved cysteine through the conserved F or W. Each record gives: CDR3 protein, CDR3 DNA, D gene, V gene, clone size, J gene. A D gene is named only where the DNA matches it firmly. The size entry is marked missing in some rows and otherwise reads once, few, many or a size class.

cdr3_aa: CASSQAGLQYF
cdr3_nt: TGCGCCAGCAGCCAGGCCGGACTGCAGTACTTC
d_call: NA
v_call: TRBV4-3
clone_size: NA
j_call: TRBJ2-7

cdr3_aa: CASSEEGPTYEQYF
cdr3_nt: TGTGCCAGCAGTGAAGAGGGGCCCACCTACGAGCAGTACTTC
d_call: NA
v_call: TRBV6-1
clone_size: many
j_call: TRBJ2-7

cdr3_aa: CASSMVTGNTEAFF
cdr3_nt: TGTGCCAGCAGTATGGTGACGGGGAACACTGAAGCTTTCTTT
d_call: NA
v_call: TRBV9
clone_size: NA
j_call: TRBJ1-1

cdr3_aa: CASSLDPTRVRETQYF
cdr3_nt: TGTGCCAGCAGCTTAGACCCCACCAGGGTGCGGGAGACCCAGTACTTC
d_call: NA
v_call: TRBV7-9
clone_size: NA
j_call: TRBJ2-5

cdr3_aa: CASTPQGIHRDDDGYTF
cdr3_nt: TGTGCCAGCACCCCCCAAGGAATACACAGGGACGACGATGGCTACACCTTC
d_call: NA
v_call: TRBV13
clone_size: NA
j_call: TRBJ1-2

cdr3_aa: CASSEGTHQPQHF
cdr3_nt: TGTGCCAGCAGTGAAGGGACACACCAGCCCCAGCATTTT
d_call: NA
v_call: TRBV6-1
clone_size: NA
j_call: TRBJ1-5

cdr3_aa: CASSPGTSGGPLETQYF
cdr3_nt: TGTGCCAGCAGCCCAGGGACTAGCGGGGGGCCTCTGGAGACCCAGTACTTC
d_call: TRBD2
v_call: TRBV4-2
clone_size: NA
j_call: TRBJ2-5

cdr3_aa: CASIRTGGEKLFF
cdr3_nt: TGTGCCAGCATAAGGACAGGGGGTGAAAAACTGTTTTTT
d_call: TRBD1
v_call: TRBV6-1
clone_size: NA
j_call: TRBJ1-4

cdr3_aa: CASSDSRGGEKLFF
cdr3_nt: TGTGCCAGCAGTGACTCCAGGGGCGGTGAAAAACTGTTTTTT
d_call: NA
v_call: TRBV25-1
clone_size: NA
j_call: TRBJ1-4

cdr3_aa: CASSLQGIYNSPLHF
cdr3_nt: TGTGCCAGCAGCCTCCAGGGAATATATAATTCACCCCTCCACTTT
d_call: NA
v_call: TRBV11-2
clone_size: NA
j_call: TRBJ1-6

cdr3_aa: CASSGYLTGYNYGYTF
cdr3_nt: TGTGCCAGCAGTGGATACCTGACAGGATATAACTATGGCTACACCTTC
d_call: NA
v_call: TRBV6-1
clone_size: few
j_call: TRBJ1-2

cdr3_aa: CASSLEGRGQTEAFF
cdr3_nt: TGTGCCAGCAGCTTAGAGGGCAGGGGGCAGACTGAAGCTTTCTTT
d_call: TRBD1
v_call: TRBV7-8
clone_size: NA
j_call: TRBJ1-1

cdr3_aa: CATADGLAANTGELFF
cdr3_nt: TGCGCCACCGCAGATGGGCTAGCGGCGAACACCGGGGAGCTGTTTTTT
d_call: TRBD2
v_call: TRBV4-1
clone_size: NA
j_call: TRBJ2-2

cdr3_aa: CASSLRGDRADYGYTF
cdr3_nt: TGTGCCAGCAGCTTACGGGGGGACAGGGCGGACTATGGCTACACCTTC
d_call: TRBD1
v_call: TRBV13
clone_size: NA
j_call: TRBJ1-2

cdr3_aa: CAWNRQLENTEAFF
cdr3_nt: TGTGCCTGGAACAGACAGCTAGAGAACACTGAAGCTTTCTTT
d_call: NA
v_call: TRBV30
clone_size: NA
j_call: TRBJ1-1

cdr3_aa: CASSSGLAGATDTQYF
cdr3_nt: TGTGCCAGCAGCTCGGGACTAGCGGGGGCCACAGATACGCAGTATTTT
d_call: TRBD2
v_call: TRBV11-2
clone_size: once
j_call: TRBJ2-3

cdr3_aa: CASSHLPWGEPSPNNEQFF
cdr3_nt: TGCGCCAGCAGCCACCTCCCTTGGGGGGAGCCCAGCCCGAACAATGAGCAGTTCTTC
d_call: NA
v_call: TRBV4-1
clone_size: once
j_call: TRBJ2-1

cdr3_aa: CASSQDRREQANEKLFF
cdr3_nt: TGCGCCAGCAGCCAAGATCGGAGGGAGCAGGCTAATGAAAAACTGTTTTTT
d_call: NA
v_call: TRBV4-1
clone_size: NA
j_call: TRBJ1-4

cdr3_aa: CASSLRDLYNEQFF
cdr3_nt: TGTGCCAGTAGCTTGCGGGACTTATACAATGAGCAGTTCTTC
d_call: NA
v_call: TRBV19
clone_size: NA
j_call: TRBJ2-1

cdr3_aa: CASSIGGRSHSEAFF
cdr3_nt: TGTGCCAGTAGTATAGGGGGCAGATCCCACTCTGAAGCTTTCTTT
d_call: NA
v_call: TRBV19
clone_size: NA
j_call: TRBJ1-1

cdr3_aa: CASSALDEQFF
cdr3_nt: TGTGCCAGCAGCGCCTTAGATGAGCAGTTCTTC
d_call: NA
v_call: TRBV9
clone_size: NA
j_call: TRBJ2-1

cdr3_aa: CAGVGVSQETQYF
cdr3_nt: TGTGCCGGGGTCGGGGTTTCCCAAGAGACCCAGTACTTC
d_call: NA
v_call: TRBV6-1
clone_size: NA
j_call: TRBJ2-5

cdr3_aa: CASSLRPDSREQYF
cdr3_nt: TGTGCCAGCAGCTTGCGCCCGGACAGTCGCGAGCAGTACTTC
d_call: NA
v_call: TRBV5-4
clone_size: few
j_call: TRBJ2-7

cdr3_aa: CASSQGAEGYTF
cdr3_nt: TGTGCCAGCAGCCAGGGGGCGGAGGGCTACACCTTC
d_call: TRBD1
v_call: TRBV2
clone_size: few
j_call: TRBJ1-2

cdr3_aa: CASSLVGTSGSTDEQYF
cdr3_nt: TGTGCCAGCAGCTTAGTAGGGACTAGCGGATCCACGGACGAGCAGTACTTC
d_call: TRBD2
v_call: TRBV13
clone_size: NA
j_call: TRBJ2-7

cdr3_aa: CATSRDLRGGQEPQYF
cdr3_nt: TGTGCCACCAGCAGAGATTTGCGGGGGGGACAAGAGCCCCAGTACTTC
d_call: TRBD2
v_call: TRBV15
clone_size: NA
j_call: TRBJ2-5

cdr3_aa: CASSLGGQRETQYF
cdr3_nt: TGTGCCAGCAGCTTAGGTGGACAGAGGGAGACCCAGTACTTC
d_call: NA
v_call: TRBV7-9
clone_size: NA
j_call: TRBJ2-5

cdr3_aa: CASSLGLARSGEQYF
cdr3_nt: TGCGCCAGCAGCCTGGGACTGGCTCGTAGCGGAGAGCAGTACTTC
d_call: NA
v_call: TRBV5-1
clone_size: NA
j_call: TRBJ2-7

cdr3_aa: CASSQGSSQPQHF
cdr3_nt: TGTGCCAGCAGCCAAGGGAGTTCGCAGCCCCAGCATTTT
d_call: NA
v_call: TRBV14
clone_size: NA
j_call: TRBJ1-5

cdr3_aa: CASSISGGGFGEQFF
cdr3_nt: TGTGCCAGTAGTATTAGCGGGGGGGGGTTTGGTGAGCAGTTCTTC
d_call: TRBD2
v_call: TRBV19
clone_size: NA
j_call: TRBJ2-1

cdr3_aa: CASSTNTEAFF
cdr3_nt: TGTGCCAGTAGTACAAACACTGAAGCTTTCTTT
d_call: NA
v_call: TRBV19
clone_size: NA
j_call: TRBJ1-1

cdr3_aa: CASRTSGGYNEQFF
cdr3_nt: TGTGCCAGCAGGACTAGCGGGGGGTACAATGAGCAGTTCTTC
d_call: TRBD2
v_call: TRBV7-2
clone_size: NA
j_call: TRBJ2-1

cdr3_aa: CASSWRGAPEQYF
cdr3_nt: TGTGCCAGCAGCTGGCGGGGGGCCCCCGAGCAGTACTTC
d_call: TRBD2
v_call: TRBV7-9
clone_size: NA
j_call: TRBJ2-7

cdr3_aa: CASSQGLTGPFGYTF
cdr3_nt: TGCGCCAGCAGCCAAGGTCTGACTGGTCCGTTTGGCTACACCTTC
d_call: NA
v_call: TRBV4-3
clone_size: NA
j_call: TRBJ1-2

cdr3_aa: CAWNEGRGEKLFF
cdr3_nt: TGTGCCTGGAACGAGGGGAGGGGTGAAAAACTGTTTTTT
d_call: NA
v_call: TRBV30
clone_size: NA
j_call: TRBJ1-4

cdr3_aa: CASSQARSWDRGGYTF
cdr3_nt: TGTGCCAGCAGCCAAGCAAGAAGCTGGGACAGGGGAGGCTACACCTTC
d_call: TRBD1
v_call: TRBV14
clone_size: NA
j_call: TRBJ1-2

cdr3_aa: CASKIRGPSYYEQYF
cdr3_nt: TGTGCCAGCAAGATCCGCGGGCCCTCTTACTACGAGCAGTACTTC
d_call: NA
v_call: TRBV6-6
clone_size: NA
j_call: TRBJ2-7

cdr3_aa: CASSQGRTGLRAGANVLTF
cdr3_nt: TGTGCCAGCAGCCAAGGGAGGACAGGGCTAAGGGCTGGGGCCAACGTCCTGACTTTC
d_call: TRBD1
v_call: TRBV14
clone_size: NA
j_call: TRBJ2-6

cdr3_aa: CASSSRDRRGFRGYTF
cdr3_nt: TGCGCCAGCAGCTCCCGGGACAGGAGGGGATTTCGTGGCTACACCTTC
d_call: TRBD1
v_call: TRBV5-1
clone_size: NA
j_call: TRBJ1-2

cdr3_aa: CSAVGQTYGYTF
cdr3_nt: TGCAGCGCCGTGGGACAGACATATGGCTACACCTTC
d_call: TRBD1
v_call: TRBV29-1
clone_size: NA
j_call: TRBJ1-2